The clone carrying this T cell receptor (beta chain) has only a few counts. Its antigen is as yet unknown. This entry is derived from a study of T cell repertoires in cytomegalovirus infection. Study-level background: Public TCR beta signatures provided an indication of both CMV infection and a matching HLA type.

Trimming took off 6 bases at V and 1 base at J, with 15 bases between the two ends. CDR3 size: 15 residues. The V gene's germline CDR1 is KGHSH and CDR2 LQKENI. Study outcomes and limitations: Clonotype analysis showed dominance of the ex vivo response by HLA-C-restricted CMV-specific TCR beta clonotypes.

TCRdb itself ran the reads through MiXCR, one entry per CDR3 protein. The sample lists roughly 150,000 distinct CDR3 sequences, 23% occurring once. The V and J genes are TRBV18 and TRBJ2-5; tentative D call: TRBD1 (6 bases). The TCR comes from a human donor in good health (CMV status not recorded). Some clones in this sample may be carry-over from other donors' samples. The sample consisted of PBMCs. The CDR3 here is CASSTGQLPQETQYF. The CDR3 region has the DNA TGTGCCAGCTCGACCGGACAGCTTCCCCAAGAGACCCAGTACTTC.